The 24 T cell receptor beta chains below were found in one sample sequenced in a study of cytomegalovirus exposure and HLA in healthy donors. PCR involved 60 Vbeta and 13 Jbeta primers. Clones were read by immunoSEQ multiplex PCR, and TCRdb kept only the in-frame ones, dropping some. The sample records over 150,000 clones, 70% to 85% being singletons. Input material: PBMCs. The source is a man aged 18 to 29 in good health and CMV-seronegative.

The rearrangement links TRBV9 to TRBJ2-7; TRBD1 is a possible D gene (7 bases). The length of the CDR3 is 15 residues. Germline CDR1 is SGDLS and CDR2 is YYNGEE. The V and J ends lost 0 bases and 3 bases respectively, with 13 bases between them. The CDR3 sequence is CASSVDGGGLYEQYF. The CDR3 coding sequence is TGTGCCAGCAGCGTAGACGGAGGGGGCCTCTACGAGCAGTACTTC.

This chain uses TRBV7-8 with TRBJ2-7, with D hard to call. The germline V gene encodes CDR1 SGHVS and CDR2 FQNEAQ. The V gene lost 5 bases and the J gene lost 7 bases, with 18 bases spanning the gap. The CDR3 has 14 residues. The CDR3 here is CASSPSEVLWEQYF. The CDR3 bases are TGTGCCAGCAGCCCCTCCGAGGTTTTGTGGGAGCAGTACTTC.

The chain couples TRBV9 to TRBJ2-2; 7 nucleotides match TRBD1. Trimming took 2 bases from V and 2 from J; bases not matched to a gene: 6. The germline gives CDR1 SGDLS, CDR2 YYNGEE. The CDR3 totals 16 residues. The CDR3 DNA follows: TGTGCCAGCAGCGTGTCAGGGGGTACTAACACCGGGGAGCTGTTTTTT. It yields the protein CASSVSGGTNTGELFF.

The rearrangement uses TRBV25-1 and TRBJ2-6, with 8 nucleotides matching TRBD2. V shed 7 bases, J shed 4 bases, and the junction held 6 bases outside the gene matches. The CDR3 is 15 amino acids. Germline assignment: CDR1 MGHDK and CDR2 SYGVNS. CDR3 nucleotide sequence: TGTGCCAGCACCCCGGGGGGGGCCGGGGCCAACGTCCTGACTTTC. This translates into CASTPGGAGANVLTF.

In DNA form, the CDR3 reads TGTGCCAGCAGCTCCGGGACAGGGTCGAACACCGGGGAGCTGTTTTTT. Protein: CASSSGTGSNTGELFF. The chain recombines TRBV7-3 with TRBJ2-2; 9 bases are shared with TRBD1. The ends lost 4 bases at V and 0 bases at J; junction bases unmatched: 3. The germline gives CDR1 SGHTA, CDR2 FQGTGA. CDR3 length: 16 amino acids. Combining the CDR3 with reference TRBV7-3 and TRBJ2-2 gives the whole variable domain GAGVSQTPSNKVTEKGKYVELRCDPISGHTALYWYRQSLGQGPEFLIYFQGTGAADDSGLPNDRFFAVRPEGSVSTLKIQRTERGDSAVYLCASSSGTGSNTGELFFGEGSRLTVL.

The chain employs TRBV5-8 and TRBJ1-2; D ambiguous. This CDR3 has 12 amino acids. The V gene lost 6 bases and the J gene lost 4 bases, with 10 bases spanning the gap. CDR1 and CDR2 (germline): SGHTS, YDEGEE. The CDR3 spells CASKAEVYGYTF. The CDR3 DNA follows: TGTGCCAGCAAGGCGGAGGTCTATGGCTACACCTTC.

The rearrangement uses TRBV28 and TRBJ2-7; 7 bases map to TRBD1. The CDR3 sequence is 15 residues long. Per germline, CDR1 MDHEN and CDR2 SYDVKM. The V segment lost 5 bases and the J segment 3 bases; nucleotides outside the gene matches: 10. The CDR3 bases are TGTGCCAGCAGTCTGGGACAGACTTTTAACTACGAGCAGTACTTC. This translates into CASSLGQTFNYEQYF.

This chain uses TRBV28 with TRBJ2-1, with 10 bases that match TRBD2. The CDR3 sequence is 14 residues long. With 6 bases clipped from V and 7 bases from J, the junction kept 6 bases outside the gene matches. Germline assignment: CDR1 MDHEN and CDR2 SYDVKM. Here the CDR3 reads CASSPPGLANEQFF. DNA of the CDR3: TGTGCCAGCAGCCCACCGGGACTAGCGAATGAGCAGTTCTTC. The entire variable domain, with the rest obtained from reference TRBV28 and TRBJ2-1, is as follows: DVKVTQSSRYLVKRTGEKVFLECVQDMDHENMFWYRQDPGLGLRLIYFSYDVKMKEKGDIPEGYSVSREKKERFSLILESASTNQTSMYLCASSPPGLANEQFFGPGTRLTVL.

V is TRBV18 and J is TRBJ1-4; the D is unclear. Germline CDR1 KGHSH, CDR2 LQKENI. V was trimmed by 0 bases and J by 5 bases, leaving 10 bases between them. The CDR3 loop spans 15 amino acids. CDR3 sequence: CASSPPLQKNEKLFF. CDR3 DNA sequence: TGTGCCAGCTCACCACCGTTGCAGAAGAATGAAAAACTGTTTTTT.

V is TRBV28 and J is TRBJ1-5, with a tentative D call TRBD1 (6 bases). The CDR3 runs 17 residues. From germline, CDR1 is MDHEN and CDR2 SYDVKM. V dropped 6 bases and J dropped 4 bases, with 22 bases sitting between them. CDR3 protein: CASSTDRDNVTNQPQHF. The DNA for the CDR3 is TGTGCCAGCAGCACCGACCGGGACAACGTTACTAATCAGCCCCAGCATTTT.

This clone was counted only a few times. J is TRBJ1-1 and V is TRBV4-3; TRBD1 is a possible D gene (6 bases). Per the germline V gene, CDR1 is LGHNA and CDR2 is YSLEER. The CDR3 covers 13 residues. V lost 5 bases and J 2 bases, leaving 9 bases between the germline ends. The CDR3 DNA reads as TGCGCCAGCAGCAAGGGGGTAAACACTGAAGCTTTCTTT. It specifies CASSKGVNTEAFF.

This sequence joins TRBV5-1 and TRBJ2-5; possibly TRBD2 for D (7 bases). The CDR3 sequence is 17 residues long. Trimming left V 4 bases short and J 4 bases short, with 23 bases between. Germline CDR1 is SGHRS and CDR2 is YFSETQ. The CDR3 protein is CASSPQLTGGPSETQYF. As DNA, the CDR3 is TGCGCCAGCAGCCCGCAGCTTACGGGGGGCCCGTCAGAGACCCAGTACTTC.

This clone was seen a handful of times. J is TRBJ1-1 and V is TRBV7-6; D gene unclear. Per germline, CDR1 SGHVS and CDR2 FNYEAQ. V gave up 1 base and J gave up 3 bases, with 6 bases separating them. This CDR3 is 13 amino acids long. The CDR3 DNA reads TGTGCCAGCAGCTTAGTTGAGGACACTGAAGCTTTCTTT. Residues: CASSLVEDTEAFF.

Of note for this clone: An end of the junction does not agree with germline; a read error may underlie this. CDR3 residues: CASTVRDSPSDTQYF. Here the CDR3 DNA reads TGTGCCAGCACCGTACGGGACAGCCCCTCAGATACGCAGTATTTT. The chain recombines TRBV9 with TRBJ2-3; 7 nucleotides match TRBD1. CDR1 and CDR2 from the germline V gene are SGDLS and YYNGEE. The CDR3 totals 15 residues.

A single count supports this clone. V and J are TRBV18 and TRBJ2-1; 9 bases map to TRBD2. V lost 4 bases to trimming and J lost 8 bases; unmatched junction nucleotides: 0. The CDR3 is 12 residues long. CDR1 KGHSH and CDR2 LQKENI come from the germline V gene. In DNA, the CDR3 is TGTGCCAGCTCACGACTAGCGGATGAGCAGTTCTTC. Encoded protein: CASSRLADEQFF.

The V and J genes are TRBV7-6 and TRBJ2-1, with D unclear. Germline assignment: CDR1 SGHVS and CDR2 FNYEAQ. This CDR3 region has 12 residues. V was shortened by 2 bases and J by 7 bases, with 6 bases between the two germline ends. The CDR3 region is CASSLSGNEQFF. In DNA, the CDR3 is TGTGCCAGCAGCTTATCAGGAAATGAGCAGTTCTTC.

The chain couples TRBV14 to TRBJ1-3; D gene uncertain. V lost 3 bases to trimming and J lost 3 bases, with 15 bases between them. The CDR3 spans 16 residues. The germline gives CDR1 SGHDN, CDR2 FVKESK. The CDR3 coding sequence is TGTGCCAGCAGCCACGCCCGGGGTAAGGATGGAAACACCATATATTTT. Translation: CASSHARGKDGNTIYF. Based on the CDR3 plus reference TRBV14 and TRBJ1-3, the full variable domain is EAGVTQFPSHSVIEKGQTVTLRCDPISGHDNLYWYRRVMGKEIKFLLHFVKESKQDESGMPNNRFLAERTGGTYSTLKVQPAELEDSGVYFCASSHARGKDGNTIYFGEGSWLTVV.

This clone was seen more than once but under ten times. The chain uses TRBV5-1 and TRBJ2-7, with D possibly TRBD2 on 5 matching bases. Germline lookup yields CDR1 SGHRS and CDR2 YFSETQ. V was cut by 4 bases and J by 2 bases, with 13 bases left in between. This CDR3 has 14 residues. CDR3 nucleotides: TGCGCCAGCAGCGACCCCGGGAAAACCTACGAGCAGTACTTC. This codes for CASSDPGKTYEQYF.

This sequence joins TRBV5-4 and TRBJ1-1, with D perhaps matching TRBD1 (6 bases). Germline V gives CDR1 SGHNT, CDR2 YYREEE (reference sequence). Trimming took 4 bases from V and 6 from J, leaving 22 bases between them. The CDR3 has 16 amino acids. DNA of the CDR3: TGTGCCAGCAGCCTTGGGGGGGCGCGGGGAAGGCCTGAAGCTTTCTTT. This gives the protein CASSLGGARGRPEAFF.

The rearrangement uses TRBV9 and TRBJ2-5, with 13 bases that match TRBD2. Per germline, CDR1 SGDLS and CDR2 YYNGEE. V was clipped by 3 bases and J by 1 base; unmatched bases: 3. This CDR3 contains 16 residues. CDR3 sequence: CASSELAGGLQETQYF. CDR3 nucleotides: TGTGCCAGCAGCGAACTAGCGGGGGGGCTCCAAGAGACCCAGTACTTC.

The genes are TRBV28 and TRBJ2-3; 11 bases are a match to TRBD2. The germline CDR1 and CDR2 sequences are MDHEN and SYDVKM. With 5 bases clipped from V and 4 bases from J, the junction kept 8 bases outside the gene matches. CDR3 length: 16 residues. DNA for the CDR3: TGTGCCAGCAGTCCCATTAGCGGGAGGGGCGCAGATACGCAGTATTTT. This gives the protein CASSPISGRGADTQYF. The full variable domain, its missing parts supplied by reference TRBV28 and TRBJ2-3, is DVKVTQSSRYLVKRTGEKVFLECVQDMDHENMFWYRQDPGLGLRLIYFSYDVKMKEKGDIPEGYSVSREKKERFSLILESASTNQTSMYLCASSPISGRGADTQYFGPGTRLTVL.

This clone came up once. This chain links TRBV29-1 with TRBJ1-1; D uncertain. The V end was cut by 4 bases, the J end by 1 base, with 13 bases between. Germline-derived CDR1 and CDR2 are SQVTM and ANQGSEA. The CDR3 totals 14 residues. CDR3 DNA: TGCAGCGTTGGGGAGACTGGGCGGAACACTGAAGCTTTCTTT. It is translated as CSVGETGRNTEAFF.

This clone showed up just once. The chain links TRBV19 to TRBJ2-7; 10 nucleotides line up with TRBD1. V shed 5 bases, J shed 3 bases, and the junction held 4 bases outside the gene matches. The CDR3 covers 14 residues. Germline V gene lookup returns CDR1 LNHDA and CDR2 SQIVND (reference sequence). CDR3 nucleotide sequence: TGTGCCAGTAGTCAGGGACAGGGGTACTACGAGCAGTACTTC. Amino acids: CASSQGQGYYEQYF.

The CDR3 sequence is CASRAANNYGYTF. The DNA of the CDR3 is TGTGCCAGCCGAGCCGCGAACAACTATGGCTACACCTTC. V usage is TRBV28 and J usage is TRBJ1-2; D is unresolved. The CDR3 runs 13 residues. V was shortened by 8 bases and J by 2 bases, with 12 bases between the two germline ends. Per germline, CDR1 MDHEN and CDR2 SYDVKM.